This T cell receptor (beta chain) was obtained from a study of cytomegalovirus exposure and HLA in healthy donors. Overall study context: Early on, a data release was issued that held some 85 million unique TCRs from HLA-typed donors. The study's findings and limits: The study put under 200 TCR beta chains on its list as cytomegalovirus-associated. Later on, an analysis tied approximately 17,000 TCR beta sequences to HLA alleles at 0.05 false discovery rate.

The germline CDR1 and CDR2 sequences are SNHLY and FYNNEI. CDR3 size: 16 residues. V lost 6 bases, J lost 10 bases, and 22 bases lay in between. Worth noting for this clone: Its antigen is still unknown.

The PCR made use of 60 Vbeta and 13 Jbeta primers. Original analysis: An analysis that came later counted 73 million or so unique TCR beta chains, around 12 million shared. Repertoires were generated with immunoSEQ multiplex PCR, while TCRdb's copy carries only in-frame clones and drops some. V and J calls and clone size are as listed in that table; D and trimming were resolved from the DNA. Of under 150,000 clones listed, about 78% are singletons. The clonotype comes from a man in his forties or fifties in good health and CMV-seropositive. The source material was PBMCs. This chain joins TRBV2 and TRBJ1-6, with D possibly matching TRBD1 (5 bases). CDR3 sequence reads: CASSPEAGRRGSPLHF. The CDR3 DNA sequence: TGTGCCAGCAGCCCTGAGGCAGGGCGAAGGGGATCACCCCTCCACTTT. The variable domain in full, with the rest retrieved from reference TRBV2 and TRBJ1-6, is EPEVTQTPSHQVTQMGQEVILRCVPISNHLYFYWYRQILGQKVEFLVSFYNNEISEKSEIFDDQFSVERPDGSNFTLKIRSTKLEDSAMYFCASSPEAGRRGSPLHFGNGTRLTVT.